The source of this TCR beta chain is a study of PD-L1 blockade in urothelial cancer. Assay used: immunoSEQ multiplex PCR; TCRdb lists only in-frame clones, some missing. This table holds approximately 45,000 clones, 80% to 85% found once. As for time point: pretreatment peripheral blood. Germline V gives CDR1 MNHEY, CDR2 SMNVEV (reference sequence). CDR3 length: 13 residues. V was shortened by 3 bases and J by 6 bases, with 11 bases between the two germline ends. The chain couples TRBV27 to TRBJ1-2, with D maybe TRBD1 (5 bases). This sequence was found in a man aged 45-65 years with urothelial cancer. Sequencing used PBMCs, obtained around atezolizumab (anti-PD-L1) treatment. The CDR3 DNA is TGTGCCAGCAGTTTTGGACGGGGGGATGGCTACACCTTC. It yields the protein CASSFGRGDGYTF.